The 25 T cell receptor beta chains in this list originate from one sample, sequenced in a study of T cells in Graves' hyperthyroidism and ophthalmopathy. TCR beta CDR3 regions were amplified from RNA transcripts. First-round RT-PCR with HTBI primers amplified the TCR CDR3 region. Using its own MiXCR run on the multiplex PCR reads, TCRdb lists one record per CDR3 protein. The sample carries around 540,000 distinct CDR3 sequences, about 15% recorded once. The source material was blood. These receptor sequences come from a woman aged 25 to 39 with Graves' ophthalmopathy.

This clonotype was detected many times. The CDR3 coding sequence is TGTGCCAGCAGCCTTGGGACCGTCCCGTACGAGCAGTACTTC. The encoded protein is CASSLGTVPYEQYF. The chain uses TRBV7-2 and TRBJ2-7; D may match TRBD1 or TRBD2 (5 bases each). Germline assignment: CDR1 SGHTA and CDR2 FQGNSA. CDR3 length equals 14 residues. Trimming took 5 bases from V and 4 from J, leaving 15 bases between them.

The chain joins TRBV2 to TRBJ2-1, with D perhaps matching TRBD2 (6 bases). Germline V gene data show CDR1 as SNHLY and CDR2 as FYNNEI. The CDR3 consists of 13 residues. The V end lost 6 bases, the J end lost 5 bases, and 11 bases lay between the germline ends. The CDR3 region is CASSVGEDNEQFF. For the CDR3, the DNA is TGTGCCAGCAGCGTGGGGGAGGACAATGAGCAGTTCTTC.

This clonotype was detected many times. The V call is TRBV9, the J call TRBJ2-1; D is perhaps TRBD2 (6 bases). Trimming took off 3 bases at V and 2 bases at J, with 12 bases between the two ends. The CDR3 covers 15 residues. Germline V gives CDR1 SGDLS, CDR2 YYNGEE. The CDR3 DNA sequence: TGTGCCAGCAGCGAGGGACTTTCCACCTACAATGAGCAGTTCTTC. It specifies CASSEGLSTYNEQFF.

This clonotype was counted many times. The chain is built from TRBV2 and TRBJ2-3; 11 nucleotides match TRBD2. The V segment lost 4 bases and the J segment 4 bases; nucleotides outside the gene matches: 7. The CDR3 loop spans 16 amino acids. Germline CDR1 and CDR2: SNHLY and FYNNEI. The CDR3 region is CASSALTSGSSDTQYF. In DNA, the CDR3 is TGTGCCAGCAGTGCCCTAACTAGCGGGAGCTCAGATACGCAGTATTTT.

The V gene is TRBV20-1, the J gene TRBJ2-1; TRBD2 might be the D (7 bases). CDR1 is DFQATT and CDR2 is SNEGSKA in the germline V gene (reference sequence). The CDR3 runs 15 residues. Trimming cost V 5 bases and J 8 bases, with 22 bases left between them. The DNA of the CDR3 is TGCAGTGCTGGGGGGGTCAGGGGTGTATTCGATGAGCAGTTCTTC. This translates into CSAGGVRGVFDEQFF.

This clonotype was counted between two and nine times. The V and J genes are TRBV12-3 or TRBV12-4 and TRBJ2-1; D uncertain. The V and J ends lost 3 bases and 7 bases respectively, with 7 bases between them. The CDR3 contains 12 residues. The CDR3 here is CASSFPRNEQFF. In nucleotides, the CDR3 is TGTGCCAGCAGTTTCCCAAGGAATGAGCAGTTCTTC.

This clonotype was detected ten times or more. This sequence joins TRBV7-2 and TRBJ2-7; TRBD2 agrees at 9 bases. The CDR3 runs 15 residues. V gave up 4 bases and J gave up 0 bases; unmatched junction bases: 4. Germline-derived CDR1 and CDR2 are SGHTA and FQGNSA. CDR3 sequence (DNA): TGTGCCAGCAGCTCTAGCGGGAAAAGCTCCTACGAGCAGTACTTC. It is translated as CASSSSGKSSYEQYF.

The chain has TRBV7-9 and TRBJ1-5, with D perhaps matching TRBD1 (5 bases). This CDR3 is 15 amino acids long. Trimming cost V 0 bases and J 3 bases, with 9 bases left between them. Germline assignment: CDR1 SEHNR and CDR2 FQNEAQ (reference sequence). CDR3 sequence: CASSLAQGPNQPQHF. The CDR3 coding sequence is TGTGCCAGCAGCTTAGCGCAGGGACCCAATCAGCCCCAGCATTTT.

CDR3 protein: CAWSERSAGNTIYF. Written as DNA, the CDR3 is TGTGCCTGGAGTGAGCGAAGTGCTGGAAACACCATATATTTT. The chain carries TRBV30 and TRBJ1-3; no reliable D call. The ends were cut back, 1 base at V and 2 bases at J, with 9 bases in the middle. The V gene's germline CDR1 is GTSNPN and CDR2 SVGIG (reference sequence). This CDR3 comprises 14 residues.

This clonotype was counted at least ten times. The chain joins TRBV2 to TRBJ2-3; no definite D call. CDR1 and CDR2 (germline): SNHLY, FYNNEI. The CDR3 has 13 amino acids. Trimming took off 2 bases at V and 5 bases at J, with 8 bases between the two ends. CDR3 loop: CASSESARDTQYF. In DNA form, the CDR3 reads TGTGCCAGCAGTGAATCGGCGAGAGATACGCAGTATTTT.

This clonotype was found a few times. The chain joins TRBV4-1 to TRBJ2-1; D unclear. The CDR3 has 16 residues. The germline V and J ends were trimmed by 3 bases and 0 bases, with 12 bases remaining between them. The germline V gene encodes CDR1 MGHRA and CDR2 YSYEKL. CDR3 loop: CASSQTLQVSYNEQFF. In DNA form, the CDR3 reads TGCGCCAGCAGCCAGACCCTCCAAGTCTCCTACAATGAGCAGTTCTTC.

At least ten counts were recorded for this clonotype. The chain couples TRBV20-1 to TRBJ2-3, with TRBD2 matching 9 bases. V dropped 3 bases and J dropped 5; count of bases not matched to a gene: 9. Germline CDR1 reads DFQATT; CDR2 reads SNEGSKA (reference sequence). The CDR3 has 15 residues. The CDR3 nucleotides read TGCAGTGCTAGTAGGCTAGCGGGGAGGGGAGATACGCAGTATTTT. Its protein is CSASRLAGRGDTQYF.

This clonotype was counted many times. V and J are TRBV5-1 and TRBJ2-7; 9 nucleotides align to TRBD1. Germline V gene data show CDR1 as SGHRS and CDR2 as YFSETQ. The CDR3 runs to 16 residues. Germline trimming cut 0 bases from V and 1 base from J; bases unmatched to any gene: 5. The CDR3, as DNA: TGCGCCAGCAGCTTGGCCGGGACAGGGTCTTCCTACGAGCAGTACTTC. It encodes CASSLAGTGSSYEQYF.

This clonotype occurred a few times. The V gene is TRBV27, the J gene TRBJ2-7, with D unresolved. The CDR3 consists of 14 residues. Trimming took off 0 bases at V and 1 base at J, with 7 bases between the two ends. Germline V gives CDR1 MNHEY, CDR2 SMNVEV (reference sequence). The CDR3 DNA follows: TGTGCCAGCAGTTTATCTGTAGGATCCTACGAGCAGTACTTC. Its translation is CASSLSVGSYEQYF.

This clonotype was observed a few times. The V call is TRBV7-9, the J call TRBJ2-7, with 10 bases aligning to TRBD1. V was clipped by 5 bases and J by 2 bases; unmatched bases: 6. The CDR3 contains 15 residues. CDR1 and CDR2 (germline): SEHNR, FQNEAQ (reference sequence). The CDR3 region is CASSPAGTGAYEQYF. The CDR3 coding sequence is TGTGCCAGCAGCCCAGCCGGGACAGGGGCCTACGAGCAGTACTTC.

This clonotype has a handful of counts. This chain connects TRBV9 to TRBJ1-2; D gene ambiguous. This CDR3 region has 15 residues. The germline V gene has CDR1 SGDLS and CDR2 YYNGEE. V lost 1 base to trimming and J lost 4 bases, with 14 bases between them. In DNA, the CDR3 is TGTGCCAGCAGCGTATTTCTAACGGGCACCTATGGCTACACCTTC. As protein: CASSVFLTGTYGYTF.

This clonotype was counted ten times or more. The genes are TRBV24-1 and TRBJ2-1; TRBD2 matches at 11 bases. Trimming removed 3 bases from V and 7 bases from J; junction bases left unmatched: 7. The CDR3 is 16 amino acids. Looked up from germline, CDR1 is KGHDR and CDR2 is SFDVKD. The CDR3 reads CATSDKLAGVRNEQFF. The CDR3 DNA is TGTGCCACCAGTGATAAACTAGCGGGAGTTAGAAATGAGCAGTTCTTC.

Many counts were recorded for this clonotype. The V and J genes are TRBV20-1 and TRBJ2-7; 7 nucleotides line up with TRBD1. The CDR3 consists of 14 residues. J gave up 3 bases and V 5 bases, and 10 bases lay outside the gene matches. Germline V lookup: CDR1 DFQATT, CDR2 SNEGSKA (reference sequence). Here the CDR3 reads CSACTGTEYYEQYF. CDR3 in DNA: TGCAGTGCTTGTACCGGGACAGAGTACTACGAGCAGTACTTC.

This clonotype was seen repeatedly, ten times or more. The chain uses TRBV30 and TRBJ2-1; no definite D call. Trimming took 1 base from V and 5 from J, leaving 6 bases between them. The CDR3 contains 12 residues. Germline loops: CDR1 GTSNPN, CDR2 SVGIG (reference sequence). DNA for the CDR3: TGTGCCTGGAGTGGTCTGAACAATGAGCAGTTCTTC. It is translated as CAWSGLNNEQFF.

CDR3 residues: CASSRNRGGLAVRRGEQYF. The CDR3 coding sequence is TGTGCCAGCAGTCGTAACAGGGGCGGACTAGCGGTCAGACGTGGCGAGCAGTACTTC. This chain connects TRBV27 to TRBJ2-7, with 10 bases that match TRBD2. Germline values: CDR1 MNHEY, CDR2 SMNVEV (reference sequence). The length of the CDR3 is 19 residues. V trimming: 5 bases; J trimming: 6 bases; junction bases outside the gene matches: 22.

The table lists this clonotype with many counts. The chain has TRBV30 and TRBJ1-5, with TRBD1 as a possible D gene (5 bases). CDR3 length: 13 residues. The V and J ends lost 3 bases and 6 bases respectively, with 12 bases between them. Germline V lookup: CDR1 GTSNPN, CDR2 SVGIG (reference sequence). The CDR3 DNA sequence: TGTGCCTGGAGCCTCGGGACGTCTCAGCCCCAGCATTTT. This sequence encodes CAWSLGTSQPQHF.

The rearrangement links TRBV9 to TRBJ2-1; D gene uncertain. Germline loops: CDR1 SGDLS, CDR2 YYNGEE. The CDR3 extends over 15 amino acids. Trimming cost V 0 bases and J 2 bases, with 9 bases left between them. CDR3 loop: CASSVAVAAYNEQFF. CDR3 DNA: TGTGCCAGCAGCGTAGCGGTAGCTGCCTACAATGAGCAGTTCTTC.

This clonotype showed up many times. The rearrangement links TRBV3-1 to TRBJ2-5, with D possibly matching TRBD2 (5 bases). Germline assignment: CDR1 LGHDT and CDR2 YNNKEL (reference sequence). CDR3 length equals 14 residues. Trimming removed 2 bases at V and 3 bases at J, with 10 bases between. CDR3 amino acids: CASSQTDGEETQYF. CDR3 in DNA: TGTGCCAGCAGCCAAACGGACGGGGAAGAGACCCAGTACTTC.

This clonotype has a count of ten or more. V and J are TRBV18 and TRBJ2-7, with TRBD2 matching 7 bases. The germline CDR1 and CDR2 sequences are KGHSH and LQKENI. The V and J ends lost 3 bases and 3 bases, in that order; junction bases with no gene match: 5. This CDR3 is built from 14 residues. CDR3 protein: CASSPTSNNYEQYF. The CDR3 DNA sequence: TGTGCCAGCTCACCGACTAGCAACAACTACGAGCAGTACTTC. The whole variable domain, filled in from reference TRBV18 and TRBJ2-7, reads NAGVMQNPRHLVRRRGQEARLRCSPMKGHSHVYWYRQLPEEGLKFMVYLQKENIIDESGMPKERFSAEFPKEGPSILRIQQVVRGDSAAYFCASSPTSNNYEQYFGPGTRLTVT.

In its sample, this clonotype was seen many times. This chain connects TRBV18 to TRBJ1-1; maybe TRBD1 (5 bases). V was clipped by 8 bases and J by 0 bases, with 10 bases between them. Per germline, CDR1 KGHSH and CDR2 LQKENI. The length of the CDR3 is 13 residues. For the CDR3, the DNA is TGTGCCAGCGGGGGAGACATGAACACTGAAGCTTTCTTT. Amino acids: CASGGDMNTEAFF.